The 7 T cell receptor beta chains reported below all come from one sample, sequenced in a study of blood T cell repertoires in COVID-19. Assay used: immunoSEQ multiplex PCR; TCRdb lists only in-frame clones, some missing. Of 120,000 or so clones in the sample, 65% to 90% are singletons; the top ten hold around 6.3%. Specimen: peripheral blood. Receptor source: a man older than 75 with active or convalescent COVID-19.

The V call is TRBV6-2 or TRBV6-3, the J call TRBJ1-1, with a tentative D call TRBD1 (6 bases). Looked up from germline, CDR1 is MNHEY and CDR2 is SVGEGT. The CDR3 length is 16 residues. Trimming left V 6 bases short and J 5 bases short, with 22 bases between. CDR3 loop: CASSPGVVRGRTEAFF. The CDR3, as DNA: TGTGCCAGCAGCCCGGGTGTCGTCAGGGGTCGGACTGAAGCTTTCTTT.

In nucleotides, the CDR3 is TGTGCCAGCAGGTCACAGAGGGGGCTCCAAGAGACCCAGTACTTC. Translating it yields CASRSQRGLQETQYF. The chain is built from TRBV28 and TRBJ2-5; 7 bases match TRBD1. The CDR3 contains 15 residues. Germline lookup yields CDR1 MDHEN and CDR2 SYDVKM. The trim removed 6 bases at V and 1 base at J, leaving 8 bases unmatched.

This clone was detected once. The chain employs TRBV5-6 and TRBJ1-6; 9 bases are a match to TRBD1. CDR1 and CDR2 from the germline V gene are SGHDT and YYEEEE. V lost 4 bases and J lost 6; bases outside the gene matches: 2. The CDR3 has 14 residues. CDR3 residues: CASSMTGGNSPLHF. The CDR3 nucleotides are TGTGCCAGCAGCATGACAGGGGGTAATTCACCCCTCCACTTT.

This clone was picked up one time. The chain links TRBV27 to TRBJ2-1; D remains ambiguous. The CDR3 runs 14 residues. The V end was cut by 7 bases, the J end by 12 bases, with 22 bases between. Germline CDR1 is MNHEY and CDR2 is SMNVEV (reference sequence). The chain's CDR3 is CASTIAPPVVGQFF. In nucleotides, the CDR3 is TGTGCCAGCACCATAGCCCCACCGGTGGTTGGGCAGTTCTTC.

The chain recombines TRBV27 with TRBJ2-7, with TRBD2 as a possible D gene (6 bases). V dropped 4 bases and J dropped 2 bases, with 12 bases sitting between them. From germline, CDR1 is MNHEY and CDR2 SMNVEV (reference sequence). CDR3 length: 14 residues. This CDR3 reads CASSSLAKPYEQYF. The DNA of the CDR3 is TGTGCCAGCAGTTCACTAGCTAAGCCCTACGAGCAGTACTTC.

This chain links TRBV5-6 with TRBJ1-6, with D tentatively TRBD1 (6 bases). CDR1 is SGHDT and CDR2 is YYEEEE in the germline V gene. CDR3 length: 14 amino acids. V lost 6 bases, J lost 0 bases, and 7 bases lay in between. The CDR3 loop reads CASMDSSYNSPLHF. As DNA, the CDR3 is TGTGCCAGCATGGACAGCTCCTATAATTCACCCCTCCACTTT.

The chain is built from TRBV19 and TRBJ1-1; a possible D gene is TRBD1 (5 bases). The CDR3 has 14 amino acids. CDR1 and CDR2 (germline): LNHDA, SQIVND (reference sequence). V shed 4 bases and J shed 1 base, with 10 bases lying between them. The CDR3 DNA reads as TGTGCCAGTAGTAGCCGACAGAAGAACACTGAAGCTTTCTTT. Protein: CASSSRQKNTEAFF.